This entry lists 24 T cell receptor beta chains sequenced from one sample in a study of blood T cell repertoires in COVID-19 (dated by TCRdb to between 2020 and 2021). Libraries were made using the immunoSEQ multiplex PCR assay. TCRdb mirrors the immuneACCESS table, restricted to in-frame sequences. Some clones are absent from its copies; in checked studies, under half trace to an unresolved V gene, and the reason for the others is unknown. The sample table lists 150,000 to 200,000 clones, under 90% of them with a count of one. Roughly 2% of the sample is held by the ten biggest clonotypes. The source material was peripheral blood. Receptor source: a woman of 80 years or more with acute or convalescent COVID-19.

The rearrangement links TRBV19 to TRBJ1-1; D perhaps matches TRBD1 (5 bases). Deletions cut 5 bases from V and 5 bases from J, with 15 bases between. This CDR3 region has 14 residues. The germline V gene encodes CDR1 LNHDA and CDR2 SQIVND (reference sequence). CDR3 DNA: TGTGCCAGTAGTTTCCTGCAGGGAGGGACTGAAGCTTTCTTT. It yields the protein CASSFLQGGTEAFF.

The gene calls are TRBV7-2 and TRBJ1-6; 9 bases align to TRBD1. J lost 7 bases, V lost 5 bases, and 6 bases had no gene match. This CDR3 has 15 amino acids. Germline V gene lookup returns CDR1 SGHTA and CDR2 FQGNSA. The CDR3 loop reads CASSPRTGENSPLHF. The CDR3 DNA reads as TGTGCCAGCAGCCCGAGGACAGGGGAGAATTCACCCCTCCACTTT.

The gene calls are TRBV19 and TRBJ2-2, with 8 bases identical to TRBD2. The CDR3 covers 18 residues. Per germline, CDR1 LNHDA and CDR2 SQIVND (reference sequence). V trimming: 7 bases; J trimming: 5 bases; junction bases outside the gene matches: 18. CDR3: CASKAWITSGRETGELFF. CDR3 in DNA: TGTGCCAGTAAAGCATGGATTACTAGCGGCCGGGAAACCGGGGAGCTGTTTTTT.

This clone was seen a single time. The V and J genes are TRBV18 and TRBJ1-2; TRBD1 aligns across 7 bases. V gave up 5 bases and J gave up 7 bases; unmatched junction bases: 10. In germline, CDR1 is KGHSH, CDR2 LQKENI. The CDR3 contains 14 residues. The CDR3, as DNA: TGTGCCAGCTCAACTCAGACAGGGAATCGTGGCTACACCTTC. Encoded protein: CASSTQTGNRGYTF.

V and J are TRBV30 and TRBJ1-1, with a tentative D call TRBD1 (5 bases). Per germline, CDR1 GTSNPN and CDR2 SVGIG (reference sequence). The ends were cut back, 3 bases at V and 3 bases at J, with 14 bases in the middle. This CDR3 has 14 residues. CDR3 amino acids: CAWRGPAGDTEAFF. For the CDR3, the DNA is TGTGCCTGGAGAGGCCCGGCGGGGGACACTGAAGCTTTCTTT.

V and J are TRBV6-5 and TRBJ1-1; TRBD1 agrees at 7 bases. CDR1 is MNHEY, CDR2 SVGAGI, per germline. CDR3 size: 14 residues. The junction had 7 bases not matched to a gene; V was cut back by 8 bases and J by 1 base. The CDR3 reads CASGPTGRNTEAFF. Written as DNA, the CDR3 is TGTGCCAGCGGACCGACAGGGAGGAACACTGAAGCTTTCTTT.

CDR3 in amino acids: CAISDSRTSTDTQYF. Written as DNA, the CDR3 is TGTGCCATCAGTGATAGCAGGACTAGCACAGATACGCAGTATTTT. The genes are TRBV10-3 and TRBJ2-3, with a possible D match to TRBD2 (5 bases). The length of the CDR3 is 15 residues. Trimming took off 3 bases at V and 0 bases at J, with 10 bases between the two ends. Germline-derived CDR1 and CDR2 are ENHRY and SYGVKD.

The V gene is TRBV6-5, the J gene TRBJ2-7; perhaps TRBD1 as D (5 bases). The V end was cut by 8 bases, the J end by 2 bases, with 16 bases between. Germline CDR1 is MNHEY and CDR2 is SVGAGI. This CDR3 contains 14 residues. CDR3 in DNA: TGTGCCAGCGCACCCAGACAGATGACCTACGAGCAGTACTTC. The encoded protein is CASAPRQMTYEQYF.

In its sample, this clone was seen once. The chain's CDR3 is CASSSFQSGGDTEAFF. As DNA, the CDR3 is TGTGCCAGCAGTTCGTTCCAATCAGGGGGCGACACTGAAGCTTTCTTT. This chain connects TRBV6-5 to TRBJ1-1, with 8 bases fitting TRBD1. V trimming: 4 bases; J trimming: 3 bases; junction bases outside the gene matches: 10. The CDR3 extends over 16 amino acids. Germline assignment: CDR1 MNHEY and CDR2 SVGAGI.

This clone was seen many times. The chain couples TRBV12-3 or TRBV12-4 to TRBJ2-1; 8 bases agree with TRBD2. This CDR3 contains 12 residues. After removal of 8 bases from V and 8 bases from J, the junction contained 5 bases not matched to a gene. CDR3 in amino acids: CASSGRADEQFF. The CDR3 bases are TGTGCCAGCTCCGGGAGGGCCGATGAGCAGTTCTTC.

The chain has TRBV5-5 and TRBJ1-2; 8 bases map to TRBD1. Germline CDR1 SGHKS, CDR2 YYEKEE (reference sequence). The CDR3 is 13 residues long. The V segment lost 3 bases and the J segment 6 bases; nucleotides outside the gene matches: 4. The DNA of the CDR3 is TGTGCCAGCAGCTGGCAGGGGGCGGATGGCTACACCTTC. Its translation: CASSWQGADGYTF.

CDR3 coding DNA: TGTGCCATCAGTGAGTCGGAGGGACTAGGCTACAATGAGCAGTTCTTC. Translated, it gives CAISESEGLGYNEQFF. V is TRBV10-3 and J is TRBJ2-1; 8 nucleotides align to TRBD2. Germline CDR1 reads ENHRY; CDR2 reads SYGVKD. This CDR3 region has 16 residues. The J segment lost 3 bases and the V segment lost 0 bases, leaving 4 bases of the junction unmatched.

This rearrangement joins TRBV2 to TRBJ1-4; D not resolved. The V gene lost 6 bases and the J gene lost 6 bases, with 11 bases spanning the gap. Germline V gene data show CDR1 as SNHLY and CDR2 as FYNNEI. The CDR3 loop spans 13 amino acids. CDR3 in DNA: TGTGCCAGCAGGCAGAATCTGGATGAAAAACTGTTTTTT. Protein product: CASRQNLDEKLFF.

V usage is TRBV18 and J usage is TRBJ2-3; no firm D call. Germline loops: CDR1 KGHSH, CDR2 LQKENI. This CDR3 comprises 13 residues. V gave up 3 bases and J gave up 3 bases, with 7 bases separating them. The CDR3 loop reads CASSPRVTDTQYF. Written as DNA, the CDR3 is TGTGCCAGCTCACCTAGAGTTACAGATACGCAGTATTTT.

The chain joins TRBV5-1 to TRBJ1-1, with 10 bases that match TRBD1. J lost 0 bases, V lost 0 bases, and 8 bases had no gene match. CDR1 is SGHRS and CDR2 is YFSETQ in the germline V gene. The CDR3 has 18 amino acids. The CDR3 loop is CASSLVGTGALMNTEAFF. Here the CDR3 DNA reads TGCGCCAGCAGCTTGGTGGGGACAGGGGCCCTCATGAACACTGAAGCTTTCTTT.

This rearrangement joins TRBV7-9 to TRBJ2-5, with 7 bases identical to TRBD2. There are 15 residues in the CDR3. V shed 5 bases and J 5 bases; nucleotides not matched to a gene: 11. Germline values: CDR1 SEHNR, CDR2 FQNEAQ (reference sequence). The CDR3, as DNA: TGTGCCAGCAGCCCGAGGACGGGGGGTGTGGAGACCCAGTACTTC. Protein product: CASSPRTGGVETQYF.

The chain couples TRBV5-1 to TRBJ1-1; possibly TRBD1 for D (6 bases). V was clipped by 4 bases and J by 1 base, with 8 bases between them. Germline CDR1 SGHRS, CDR2 YFSETQ. There are 13 residues in the CDR3. The CDR3 here is CASSQGTNTEAFF. The CDR3 DNA follows: TGCGCCAGCAGCCAGGGGACGAACACTGAAGCTTTCTTT.

This chain connects TRBV6-5 to TRBJ2-7, with D possibly matching TRBD2 (7 bases). V lost 0 bases to trimming and J lost 4 bases, with 13 bases between them. The CDR3 totals 15 residues. Germline V lookup: CDR1 MNHEY, CDR2 SVGAGI. In nucleotides, the CDR3 is TGTGCCAGCAGTTACTCACGGGGGGCGACGTACGAGCAGTACTTC. Translating gives CASSYSRGATYEQYF.

Only a few counts were recorded for this clone. The rearrangement joins TRBV29-1 to TRBJ1-1; D not resolved. Trimming took 7 bases from V and 1 from J, leaving 10 bases between them. The CDR3 has 12 residues. CDR1 and CDR2 (germline): SQVTM, ANQGSEA. CDR3 region: CSGATRNTEAFF. The CDR3 coding sequence is TGCAGCGGCGCGACACGGAACACTGAAGCTTTCTTT.

The gene calls are TRBV18 and TRBJ2-1, with 10 bases matching TRBD1. Losses at the gene ends were 2 bases for V and 9 bases for J; bases not matched to a gene: 10. CDR1 and CDR2 (germline): KGHSH, LQKENI. The CDR3 consists of 16 residues. This CDR3 reads CASSPIDRGRSVEQFF. CDR3 DNA sequence: TGTGCCAGCTCACCAATAGACAGGGGGCGTTCTGTTGAGCAGTTCTTC. Looking up the rest from reference TRBV18 and TRBJ2-1 gives the full variable domain: NAGVMQNPRHLVRRRGQEARLRCSPMKGHSHVYWYRQLPEEGLKFMVYLQKENIIDESGMPKERFSAEFPKEGPSILRIQQVVRGDSAAYFCASSPIDRGRSVEQFFGPGTRLTVL.

This chain links TRBV15 with TRBJ1-5, with unresolved D. Germline V gives CDR1 LNHNV, CDR2 YYDKDF (reference sequence). The length of the CDR3 is 13 residues. The V gene lost 3 bases and the J gene lost 7 bases, with 10 bases spanning the gap. The CDR3 DNA sequence: TGTGCCACCAGCAGGACCGAGGGACAGCCCCAGCATTTT. It translates to CATSRTEGQPQHF.

The rearrangement joins TRBV29-1 to TRBJ1-2, with TRBD1 as a possible D gene (6 bases). Germline V gene data show CDR1 as SQVTM and CDR2 as ANQGSEA. The ends were cut back, 8 bases at V and 7 bases at J, with 20 bases in the middle. This CDR3 has 13 amino acids. CDR3 sequence: CSFTSSQGSGYTF. CDR3 bases: TGCAGCTTCACTTCTTCGCAGGGGTCTGGCTACACCTTC.

The chain employs TRBV5-8 and TRBJ1-1; 7 nucleotides align to TRBD1. CDR1 is SGHTS and CDR2 is YDEGEE in the germline V gene. The CDR3 runs 16 residues. V trimming: 2 bases; J trimming: 1 base; junction bases outside the gene matches: 8. In DNA form, the CDR3 reads TGTGCCAGCAGCTTCGATTCCGGGACAGAGAACACTGAAGCTTTCTTT. Translating gives CASSFDSGTENTEAFF.

The gene calls are TRBV6-5 and TRBJ1-5, with D possibly being TRBD1 (5 bases). Between the trimmed V and J ends, which lost 6 bases and 5 bases, there was a span of 14 bases. The CDR3 sequence is 14 residues long. In germline, CDR1 is MNHEY, CDR2 SVGAGI. CDR3 loop: CASRSPGGDQPQHF. The CDR3 DNA reads TGTGCCAGCAGAAGCCCGGGAGGGGATCAGCCCCAGCATTTT.